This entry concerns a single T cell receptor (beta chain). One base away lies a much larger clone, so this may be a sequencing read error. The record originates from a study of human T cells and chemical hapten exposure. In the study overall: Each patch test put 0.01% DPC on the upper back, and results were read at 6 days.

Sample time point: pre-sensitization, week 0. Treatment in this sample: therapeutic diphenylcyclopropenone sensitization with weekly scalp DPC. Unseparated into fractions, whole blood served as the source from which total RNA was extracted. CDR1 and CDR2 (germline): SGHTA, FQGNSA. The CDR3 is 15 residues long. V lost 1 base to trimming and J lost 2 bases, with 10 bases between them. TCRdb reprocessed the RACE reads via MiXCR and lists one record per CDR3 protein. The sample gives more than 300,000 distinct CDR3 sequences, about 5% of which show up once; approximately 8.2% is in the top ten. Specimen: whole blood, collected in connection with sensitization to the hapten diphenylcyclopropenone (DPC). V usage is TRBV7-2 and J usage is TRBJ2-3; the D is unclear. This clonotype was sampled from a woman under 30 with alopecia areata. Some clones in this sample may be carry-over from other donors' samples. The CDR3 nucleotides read TGTGCCAGCAGCTTAGTGCGGTCCTCCACAGATACGCAGTATTTT. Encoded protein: CASSLVRSSTDTQYF.